This TCR beta chain was found in a study of CD8 T cells in ankylosing spondylitis. Overall study results and limits: There was a TCR beta motif, made of several highly homologous variants, that appeared characteristic of ankylosing spondylitis blood. Reports say disease-linked clones showed up significantly more in matched ankylosing spondylitis synovial fluid.

This clonotype was detected a few times. The target antigen is unknown. Germline V gene lookup returns CDR1 SEHNR and CDR2 FQNEAQ (reference sequence). The CDR3 spans 13 residues. V was clipped by 0 bases and J by 3 bases, with 4 bases between them. Using its own MiXCR run on the 5' RACE reads, TCRdb lists one record per CDR3 protein. The sample holds under 300,000 distinct CDR3 sequences, about 10% seen once. The clonotype comes from a male donor with ankylosing spondylitis or in good health (not recorded which). The V and J genes are TRBV7-9 and TRBJ2-3; D call uncertain. Sequenced input: blood, either unsorted or a sorted T cell fraction (not recorded which). The CDR3, as DNA: TGTGCCAGCAGCTTAGCGCAGACAGATACGCAGTATTTT. Translation gives CASSLAQTDTQYF.